One T cell receptor (beta chain) is described in this entry. Its binding antigen is unknown. No per-base quality is available; no much larger clone lies one base away. This sample was included in a study of control samples from healthy donors and cancer patients (dated by TCRdb to about 2020). The CDR3 spans 13 residues, from the cysteine through the phenylalanine. CDR3 DNA is the only sequence kept; it has 39 bases, read in frame from the first base. CDR1 is given as SNHLY and CDR2 as FYNNEI, both from the germline V gene. V loses 6 bases of germline sequence and J loses 4 bases, and the interval between the two ends is 12 bases. The method was the immunoSEQ multiplex PCR assay. TCRdb provides this immuneACCESS table in a form limited to in-frame rearrangements. Some clones are lacking; in checked studies, under half of them reflect an unresolved V gene, and why the rest are absent is not known. Recorded for this sample are 100,000 to 150,000 clones; roughly 90% of them occurred a single time. 2.1% of the sample comes from the top ten.

The rearrangement combines TRBV2 with TRBJ1-2; the D gene cannot be resolved reliably. This receptor was identified in a woman between 45 and 65 years old in good health. Sequencing was done on a sample of blood. The CDR3 sequence is CASRLDMAYGYTF. The DNA reads as follows: TGTGCCAGCAGGCTCGACATGGCCTATGGCTACACCTTC.